The entry below describes one TCR beta chain. The record originates from a study of blood T cell repertoires in COVID-19. Original data processing: By means of reference gene primer amplification, nucleated cell counts were estimated. Assay: immunoSEQ multiplex PCR; the TCRdb copy retains only in-frame clones and omits some. That table supplies the V and J calls and clone size; D and trimming were determined from the DNA. Of 85,000 to 120,000 clones in the sample, roughly 92% were seen once. It was during active infection that Seattle patients were enrolled and then longitudinally followed. Germline V gene lookup returns CDR1 KGHDR and CDR2 SFDVKD. The CDR3 contains 16 residues. V lost 4 bases, J lost 4 bases, and 7 bases stayed unmatched.

Sequencing was done on a sample of peripheral blood. This sequence originates from a woman between 50 and 59 years old with COVID-19, enrolled during active disease. The V gene is TRBV24-1, the J gene TRBJ1-2, with 11 bases matching TRBD1. This CDR3 reads CATSDRTGGVGYGYTF. CDR3 in DNA: TGTGCCACCAGTGACCGGACAGGGGGCGTTGGCTATGGCTACACCTTC.